This T cell receptor beta chain was identified during a study of beta chain features in type 1 diabetes. Broader study findings: Shortening that was moderate but significant affected the TCRB CDR3s of Type 1 diabetes patients in all four CD4+ subsets.

Investigators reverse transcribed all isolated RNA, so they sequenced expressed TCRB transcripts. The repertoire was sequenced with immunoSEQ multiplex PCR; TCRdb's copy has only in-frame clones and lacks some. The sample consists of around 300,000 clones, about 11% of them appearing once. About this clone: Its target is not known.

The CDR3 totals 16 residues. Germline V gene lookup returns CDR1 SGHRS and CDR2 YFSETQ. Unmatched junction bases numbered 10, after V lost 0 bases and J lost 5 bases. Sorting with CD45RO/CCR7/CD25/CD127/CD95/CD27 yielded naive, central memory, regulatory and stem-like memory CD4+ cells. The clonotype was recovered from a woman in her 30s in good health. The V gene is TRBV5-1, the J gene TRBJ2-7, with 8 bases identical to TRBD1. What was sequenced was naive CD4+ T cells from blood. Here the CDR3 DNA reads TGCGCCAGCAGCTTGGCTCTACAGGGGGTCCTCGACGAGCAGTACTTC. As protein: CASSLALQGVLDEQYF. The whole variable domain, remainder taken from reference TRBV5-1 and TRBJ2-7, is KAGVTQTPRYLIKTRGQQVTLSCSPISGHRSVSWYQQTPGQGLQFLFEYFSETQRNKGNFPGRFSGRQFSNSRSEMNVSTLELGDSALYLCASSLALQGVLDEQYFGPGTRLTVT.